The rows below give T cell receptor beta chains drawn from one sample of a study of blood T cell repertoires in COVID-19. TCRdb keeps only in-frame clones here, not all; method: immunoSEQ multiplex PCR. The sample lists about 40,000 clones, around 83% seen once, with roughly an eighth in the top ten. What was sequenced was peripheral blood. The receptors were gathered from a human donor in a cohort sampled during active COVID-19. Each CDR3 is given with its conserved first and last residue. The D gene is left open where the match is weak. Size is omitted from some rows. Given values are once, few, many or a class for expanded clones.

.	TRBD1	TRBV5-1	TRBJ2-2	CASSLEGQGNVRTGELFF	TGCGCCAGCAGCTTGGAGGGACAGGGTAATGTTCGGACCGGGGAGCTGTTTTTT
.	TRBD1	TRBV2	TRBJ1-6	CASSQVQGASSYNSPLHF	TGTGCCAGCAGTCAGGTGCAGGGGGCGAGCTCCTATAATTCACCCCTCCACTTT
.	.	TRBV9	TRBJ2-2	CASSQGVNSNTGELFF	TGTGCCAGCAGTCAAGGGGTGAACTCCAACACCGGGGAGCTGTTTTTT
once	.	TRBV7-9	TRBJ2-7	CASSPKTALDYEQYF	TGTGCCAGCAGCCCTAAGACAGCTTTAGACTACGAGCAGTACTTC
.	.	TRBV5-1	TRBJ2-3	CASSNGLQRTDTQYF	TGCGCCAGCAGTAATGGACTACAGCGTACAGATACGCAGTATTTT
.	TRBD2	TRBV3-1/TRBV3-2	TRBJ2-3	CASSQGLAGTADTQYF	TGTGCCAGCAGCCAAGGACTAGCGGGGACCGCAGATACGCAGTATTTT
once	.	TRBV2	TRBJ1-6	CASSDRRAPGNSPLHF	TGTGCCAGCAGTGATCGCAGGGCTCCGGGTAATTCACCCCTCCACTTT
few	.	TRBV5-4	TRBJ2-5	CASSARTGSQETQYF	TGTGCCAGCAGTGCCCGGACGGGGTCACAAGAGACCCAGTACTTC
.	.	TRBV6-5	TRBJ2-6	CASTLTGSGANVLTF	TGTGCCAGCACCCTCACAGGCTCTGGGGCCAACGTCCTGACTTTC
.	TRBD1	TRBV27	TRBJ2-2	CASSSRTGVNTGELFF	TGTGCCAGCAGTTCCCGGACAGGGGTAAACACCGGGGAGCTGTTTTTT
.	TRBD1	TRBV2	TRBJ1-3	CASTPGQGLSGNTIYF	TGTGCCAGCACCCCGGGACAGGGCCTGTCTGGAAACACCATATATTTT
.	.	TRBV15	TRBJ2-6	CATSRPHHGEGSGANVLTF	TGTGCCACCAGCAGGCCCCACCACGGGGAAGGGTCTGGGGCCAACGTCCTGACTTTC
.	TRBD1	TRBV18	TRBJ2-1	CASSPTGVSYNEQFF	TGTGCCAGCTCACCCACAGGGGTAAGCTACAATGAGCAGTTCTTC
.	TRBD1	TRBV2	TRBJ2-3	CASSDLTGATDTQYF	TGTGCCAGCAGTGACCTCACAGGGGCGACAGATACGCAGTATTTT
few	.	TRBV9	TRBJ1-2	CASTRGRASNYGYTF	TGTGCCAGCACCCGTGGCAGGGCCTCTAACTATGGCTACACCTTC
.	.	TRBV29-1	TRBJ2-7	CSVVRGAAYEQYF	TGCAGCGTTGTTCGGGGGGCGGCCTACGAGCAGTACTTC
.	.	TRBV29-1	TRBJ1-3	CSVSPAGSGNTIYF	TGCAGCGTGAGCCCTGCGGGCTCTGGAAACACCATATATTTT
.	TRBD1	TRBV6-1	TRBJ2-7	CASSEASGRGLEQYF	TGTGCCAGCAGTGAAGCATCCGGCAGGGGGCTTGAGCAGTACTTC
once	TRBD1	TRBV10-3	TRBJ2-2	CAISERQGKAGELFF	TGTGCCATCAGTGAGAGACAGGGGAAGGCCGGGGAGCTGTTTTTT
.	.	TRBV11-2	TRBJ1-2	CASSLAGFGYTF	TGTGCCAGCAGCTTAGCCGGGTTTGGCTACACCTTC
.	.	TRBV13	TRBJ2-5	CASSTKPGSQETQYF	TGTGCCAGCAGCACGAAACCGGGATCCCAAGAGACCCAGTACTTC
.	.	TRBV27	TRBJ2-5	CASSKRSAETQYF	TGTGCCAGCAGTAAGAGATCTGCGGAGACCCAGTACTTC
few	.	TRBV29-1	TRBJ1-1	CSVRGWDTEAFF	TGCAGCGTGCGGGGATGGGACACTGAAGCTTTCTTT
.	TRBD2	TRBV29-1	TRBJ2-5	CSVRRGATQYF	TGCAGCGTGAGGCGGGGGGCGACCCAGTACTTC
.	.	TRBV19	TRBJ1-2	CASSTQANYGYTF	TGTGCCAGTAGTACCCAGGCAAACTATGGCTACACCTTC
.	.	TRBV10-3	TRBJ2-1	CAISETPGGNEQFF	TGTGCCATCAGTGAGACTCCCGGGGGCAATGAGCAGTTCTTC
.	.	TRBV9	TRBJ1-4	CASSPTRAANEKLFF	TGTGCCAGCAGCCCGACGCGGGCAGCTAATGAAAAACTGTTTTTT
.	.	TRBV10-1	TRBJ2-7	CASSRDNYEQYF	TGCGCCAGCAGCCGCGACAACTACGAGCAGTACTTC
.	.	TRBV6-1	TRBJ1-5	CASSESFGNQPQHF	TGTGCCAGCAGTGAAAGCTTCGGGAATCAGCCCCAGCATTTT
.	.	TRBV7-2	TRBJ2-7	CASSLSSGKEQYF	TGTGCCAGCAGCTTAAGTTCGGGTAAAGAGCAGTACTTC
.	.	TRBV11-2	TRBJ2-7	CASSSIVEQYF	TGTGCCAGCAGCTCAATAGTGGAGCAGTACTTC
.	.	TRBV7-9	TRBJ2-6	CASSFQQGLGANVLTF	TGTGCCAGCAGCTTTCAGCAGGGGCTTGGGGCCAACGTCCTGACTTTC
.	.	TRBV6-4	TRBJ2-3	CASRAARTTDTQYF	TGTGCCAGCAGAGCGGCCCGAACGACAGATACGCAGTATTTT
.	.	TRBV28	TRBJ2-1	CASRDSDEQFF	TGTGCCAGCAGGGATAGCGATGAGCAGTTCTTC
.	TRBD2	TRBV20-1	TRBJ2-3	CSASARLAGDTDTQYF	TGCAGTGCTAGTGCCCGACTAGCGGGGGACACAGATACGCAGTATTTT
.	.	TRBV7-2	TRBJ2-1	CASSWRLGEQFF	TGTGCCAGCAGCTGGAGGTTAGGTGAGCAGTTCTTC
.	.	TRBV24-1	TRBJ1-5	CATSGGPRGLGQPQHF	TGTGCCACCAGTGGGGGCCCGAGGGGGTTAGGTCAGCCCCAGCATTTT
.	TRBD2	TRBV5-1	TRBJ2-3	CASRKDLGGGASADTQYF	TGCGCCAGCAGAAAGGACCTCGGCGGGGGGGCTTCCGCAGATACGCAGTATTTT
.	.	TRBV10-2	TRBJ2-3	CASSDRGGPSDTQYF	TGCGCCAGCAGTGATAGGGGGGGGCCGTCAGATACGCAGTATTTT
.	TRBD2	TRBV4-1	TRBJ2-5	CASSQLAGGPWETQYF	TGCGCCAGCAGCCAGCTAGCGGGGGGGCCGTGGGAGACCCAGTACTTC
once	.	TRBV5-1	TRBJ2-5	CASSLSETQYF	TGCGCCAGCAGCTTGTCGGAGACCCAGTACTTC
.	.	TRBV7-3	TRBJ2-2	CASSLTGGPGELFF	TGTGCCAGCAGCCTCACCGGGGGGCCCGGGGAGCTGTTTTTT
few	.	TRBV11-2	TRBJ1-3	CASSLGVGRSSGNTIYF	TGTGCCAGCAGCTTAGGAGTAGGTCGGAGCTCTGGAAACACCATATATTTT
.	TRBD1	TRBV11-2	TRBJ2-3	CASSLGPGTGGRDTQYF	TGTGCCAGCAGCTTAGGCCCCGGGACAGGGGGCCGAGATACGCAGTATTTT
.	.	TRBV11-2	TRBJ1-4	CASSLEFSATNEKLFF	TGTGCCAGCAGCTTAGAGTTTAGTGCAACTAATGAAAAACTGTTTTTT
once	.	TRBV19	TRBJ1-4	CASSSGAGEKLFF	TGTGCCAGTAGTAGTGGCGCGGGCGAAAAACTGTTTTTT
once	TRBD1	TRBV5-5	TRBJ2-5	CASSLRDRVGETQYF	TGTGCCAGCAGCTTGCGGGACAGGGTAGGAGAGACCCAGTACTTC
.	.	TRBV10-3	TRBJ2-2	CAISVRRDDGTGELFF	TGTGCCATCAGTGTGAGGAGGGACGATGGCACCGGGGAGCTGTTTTTT
.	.	TRBV6-5	TRBJ2-7	CASSYSGAATYEQYF	TGTGCCAGCAGTTACTCTGGGGCAGCTACCTACGAGCAGTACTTC
.	TRBD1	TRBV15	TRBJ1-4	CATSREPSPRQGLGEKLFF	TGTGCCACCAGCAGAGAGCCTAGCCCCCGACAGGGTCTTGGAGAAAAACTGTTTTTT
few	.	TRBV10-3	TRBJ2-7	CAITDSREQYF	TGTGCCATCACCGACTCTCGCGAGCAGTACTTC
.	TRBD1	TRBV7-2	TRBJ1-1	CASSPRQGANTEAFF	TGTGCCAGCAGTCCCAGACAGGGGGCGAACACTGAAGCTTTCTTT
.	TRBD2	TRBV12-5	TRBJ2-1	CASGFGTSGGRFF	TGTGCTAGTGGTTTCGGGACTAGCGGGGGCCGGTTCTTC
.	TRBD1	TRBV15	TRBJ2-1	CATSRDQGTGGSYNEQFF	TGTGCCACCAGCAGAGATCAAGGGACAGGGGGCTCCTACAATGAGCAGTTCTTC
once	.	TRBV9	TRBJ2-3	CASSVHRDTVTDTQYF	TGTGCCAGCAGCGTTCACCGGGACACCGTCACAGATACGCAGTATTTT
.	.	TRBV18	TRBJ2-2	CASSPPSTGELFF	TGTGCCAGCTCACCACCGAGCACCGGGGAGCTGTTTTTT
.	.	TRBV9	TRBJ1-2	CASSVAGGYTF	TGTGCCAGCAGCGTAGCGGGTGGCTACACCTTC
.	TRBD2	TRBV2	TRBJ2-3	CASPKSGTSGGSVISTDTQYF	TGTGCCAGCCCGAAATCCGGGACTAGCGGGGGATCGGTTATTAGCACAGATACGCAGTATTTT
.	.	TRBV11-1	TRBJ2-5	CASSLLGAQQETQYF	TGTGCCAGCAGCTTATTAGGGGCCCAACAAGAGACCCAGTACTTC